The source of this T cell receptor beta chain is a study of blood T cell repertoires in COVID-19. Measured with immunoSEQ multiplex PCR; TCRdb has only the in-frame clones, and not every one. The data contain about 270,000 clones, roughly 86% of them singletons. CDR3 length equals 19 residues. Germline trimming cut 0 bases from V and 10 bases from J; bases unmatched to any gene: 18. The germline V gene encodes CDR1 MNHEY and CDR2 SMNVEV (reference sequence). This sequence originates from a middle-aged man with active or convalescent COVID-19. This chain connects TRBV27 to TRBJ2-3; TRBD2 aligns across 11 bases. The source material was peripheral blood. The CDR3 region has the DNA TGTGCCAGCAGTTTATCGGGAGCTAGCGGGGGGTCCCCCAAGGGGGCGCAGTATTTT. It is translated as CASSLSGASGGSPKGAQYF.